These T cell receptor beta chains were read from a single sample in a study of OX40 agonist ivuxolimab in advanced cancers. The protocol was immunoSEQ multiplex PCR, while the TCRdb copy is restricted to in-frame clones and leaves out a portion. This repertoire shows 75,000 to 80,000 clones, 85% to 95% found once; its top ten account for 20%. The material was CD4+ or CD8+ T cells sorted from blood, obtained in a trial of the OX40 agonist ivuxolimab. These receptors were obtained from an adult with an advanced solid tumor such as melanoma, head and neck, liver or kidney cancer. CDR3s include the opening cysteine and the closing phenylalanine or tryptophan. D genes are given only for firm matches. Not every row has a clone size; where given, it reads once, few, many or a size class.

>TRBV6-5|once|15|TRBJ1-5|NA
TGTGCCAGTTCCCTTGGCAGGAGAAACAATCAGCCCCAGCATTTT
CASSLGRRNNQPQHF
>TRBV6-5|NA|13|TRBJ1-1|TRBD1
TGTGCCAGCAGTACAGGGGGGAACACTGAAGCTTTCTTT
CASSTGGNTEAFF
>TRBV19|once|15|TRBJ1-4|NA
TGTGCCAGTAGTTTTGGGACCTCAACTAATGAAAAACTGTTTTTT
CASSFGTSTNEKLFF
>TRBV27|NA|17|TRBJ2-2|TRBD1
TGTGCCAGCAGTTACGGACAGGGGGCAATTTACGCCGGGGAGCTGTTTTTT
CASSYGQGAIYAGELFF
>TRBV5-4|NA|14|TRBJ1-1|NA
TGTGCCAGCATCCACCTCGGCTCCGGCACTGAAGCTTTCTTT
CASIHLGSGTEAFF
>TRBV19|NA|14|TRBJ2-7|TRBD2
TGTGCCAGTAGCCCGCGGGGGGGGTACGAAGAGCAGTACTTC
CASSPRGGYEEQYF
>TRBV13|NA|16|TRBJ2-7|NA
TGTGCCAGCAGCTTAGATGGTAGCGGCCCTTCCTACGAGCAGTACTTC
CASSLDGSGPSYEQYF
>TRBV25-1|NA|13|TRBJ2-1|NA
TGTGCCAGCAGTGTACACGGGAAGGGTGAGCAGTTCTTC
CASSVHGKGEQFF
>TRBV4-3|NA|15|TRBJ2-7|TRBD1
TGCGCCAGCAGCTATGGACAGGGGAGCTCCTACGAGCAGTACTTC
CASSYGQGSSYEQYF
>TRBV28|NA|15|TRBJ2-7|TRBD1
TGTGCCAGCAGTTTTACCGGGACAGGACTCTACGAGCAGTACTTC
CASSFTGTGLYEQYF
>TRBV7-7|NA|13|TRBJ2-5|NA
TGTGCCAGCAGCTTAAGCAGGGGAGAGACCCAGTACTTC
CASSLSRGETQYF
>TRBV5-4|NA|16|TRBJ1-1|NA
TGTGCCAGCAGCTTCCTAGGGGGGCGGCCAGACACTGAAGCTTTCTTT
CASSFLGGRPDTEAFF
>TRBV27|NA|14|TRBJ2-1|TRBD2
TGTGCCAGCAGTTTGGCGGGACTAGCGAATGAGCAGTTCTTC
CASSLAGLANEQFF
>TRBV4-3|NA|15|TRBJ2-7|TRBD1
TGCGCCAGCAGCCGACCGAGGGACAGGGGCCACGAGCAGTACTTC
CASSRPRDRGHEQYF
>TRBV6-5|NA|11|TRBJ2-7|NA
TGTGCCAGCAGTACACGGAGGGAGCAGTACTTC
CASSTRREQYF
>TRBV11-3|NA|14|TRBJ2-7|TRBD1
TGTGCCAGCAGCTCCCGGGGGACAGGCTACGAGCAGTACTTC
CASSSRGTGYEQYF
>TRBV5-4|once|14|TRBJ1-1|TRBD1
TGTGCCAGCAGCTTGACAGGGGTGAACACTGAAGCTTTCTTT
CASSLTGVNTEAFF
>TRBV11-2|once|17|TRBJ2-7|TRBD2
TGTGCCAGCAGCGGTTACAGGAGACTAGCGGGAAGGTACGAGCAGTACTTC
CASSGYRRLAGRYEQYF
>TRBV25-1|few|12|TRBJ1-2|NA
TGTGCCAGCACCGACGGGGCCTATGGCTACACCTTC
CASTDGAYGYTF
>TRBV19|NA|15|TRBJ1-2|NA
TGTGCCAGTAGTACCCGTCTTGGGGATGACTATGGCTACACCTTC
CASSTRLGDDYGYTF
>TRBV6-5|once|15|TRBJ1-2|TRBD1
TGTGCCAGCAGTTACATGGGACAGCTTAACTATGGCTACACCTTC
CASSYMGQLNYGYTF
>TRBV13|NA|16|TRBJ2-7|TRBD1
TGTGCCAGCAGCGGGCGGACAGGGGCCAGGTACTACGAGCAGTACTTC
CASSGRTGARYYEQYF
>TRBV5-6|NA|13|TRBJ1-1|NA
TGTGCCAGCAGTATAACAGGGCCCCGTGAAGCTTTCTTT
CASSITGPREAFF
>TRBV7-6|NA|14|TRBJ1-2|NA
TGTGCCAGCAGCTCCCGGGACCCAAATTATGGCTACACCTTC
CASSSRDPNYGYTF